The 29 T cell receptor beta chains presented below share a single source sample, sequenced in a study of response to subunit inactivated influenza vaccine. TCRdb analysed the RT-PCR reads with MiXCR anew, one entry per CDR3 protein. This table holds 450,000 to 600,000 distinct CDR3 sequences, approximately 7.1% found once. The sample consisted of PBMCs from blood, taken about 23 months after vaccination. These TCRs come from a man aged 45 to 70 who received an inactivated influenza vaccine.

This clonotype has just a few counts. This sequence joins TRBV5-1 and TRBJ1-2, with D perhaps matching TRBD1 (5 bases). CDR1 is SGHRS, CDR2 YFSETQ, per germline. This CDR3 has 17 amino acids. Trimming pared 4 bases from V and 0 bases from J, leaving 19 bases between. The DNA of the CDR3 is TGCGCCAGCAGCATGACAGCCGGGACCATAGCTAACTATGGCTACACCTTC. It encodes CASSMTAGTIANYGYTF. Complete variable domain (other parts from reference TRBV5-1 and TRBJ1-2): KAGVTQTPRYLIKTRGQQVTLSCSPISGHRSVSWYQQTPGQGLQFLFEYFSETQRNKGNFPGRFSGRQFSNSRSEMNVSTLELGDSALYLCASSMTAGTIANYGYTFGSGTRLTVV.

The chain recombines TRBV20-1 with TRBJ1-1; a weak D match, TRBD1 (5 bases). Trimming removed 3 bases from V and 0 bases from J, with 14 bases in between. CDR1 is DFQATT, CDR2 SNEGSKA, per germline (reference sequence). This CDR3 has 15 residues. The CDR3 sequence: CSASPGGPMNTEAFF. The CDR3 bases are TGCAGTGCTAGCCCCGGGGGTCCTATGAACACTGAAGCTTTCTTT.

The rearrangement uses TRBV10-3 and TRBJ1-2; unclear D gene. Trimming removed 1 base at V and 8 bases at J, with 11 bases between. CDR3 length equals 13 residues. The V gene's germline CDR1 is ENHRY and CDR2 SYGVKD. CDR3 residues: CAISEWTYDGYTF. CDR3 DNA: TGTGCCATCAGTGAGTGGACCTATGACGGCTACACCTTC.

This clonotype occurred a few times. The rearrangement links TRBV7-2 to TRBJ2-2, with TRBD2 matching 8 bases. The V gene end was trimmed by 4 bases and the J gene end by 5 bases; junction bases not matched to a gene: 9. This CDR3 contains 16 residues. Germline loops: CDR1 SGHTA, CDR2 FQGNSA. CDR3 protein: CASSSYHAGGTGELFF. CDR3 bases: TGTGCCAGCAGCTCCTATCATGCGGGGGGAACCGGGGAGCTGTTTTTT.

This clonotype was picked up a small number of times. This chain links TRBV4-2 with TRBJ2-7; TRBD2 matches 15 bases. This CDR3 is built from 16 residues. Trimming removed 1 base from V and 4 bases from J; junction bases left unmatched: 2. The germline gives CDR1 LGHNA, CDR2 YNFKEQ. The CDR3 coding sequence is TGTGCCAGCAGCCAAGTCGGGACTAGCGGGAGGTACGAGCAGTACTTC. It codes for CASSQVGTSGRYEQYF.

The V call is TRBV12-3 or TRBV12-4, the J call TRBJ2-7, with D perhaps matching TRBD2 (7 bases). The V end lost 5 bases, the J end lost 5 bases, and 19 bases lay between the germline ends. CDR3 size: 15 residues. The CDR3: CASSAIGGGPNEQYF. The CDR3 nucleotides read TGTGCCAGCAGTGCGATAGGGGGAGGGCCCAACGAGCAGTACTTC.

This clonotype was observed many times. CDR3 residues: CSAVPLAGGVDTQYF. The DNA of the CDR3 is TGCAGTGCCGTTCCACTAGCGGGAGGAGTAGATACGCAGTATTTT. This chain links TRBV20-1 with TRBJ2-3, with 12 positions matching TRBD2. CDR1 and CDR2 (germline): DFQATT, SNEGSKA (reference sequence). The CDR3 spans 15 residues. V was clipped by 6 bases and J by 5 bases; unmatched bases: 9.

This clonotype has a handful of counts. The chain links TRBV4-2 to TRBJ2-7; no firm D call. The CDR3 consists of 15 residues. V lost 1 base and J 2 bases, leaving 12 bases between the germline ends. Germline V lookup: CDR1 LGHNA, CDR2 YNFKEQ. CDR3 protein: CASSQAATGTYEQYF. In nucleotides, the CDR3 is TGTGCCAGCAGCCAAGCCGCGACTGGAACCTACGAGCAGTACTTC.

This clonotype was observed at least ten times. The chain combines TRBV5-1 with TRBJ2-3; D is ambiguous. The CDR3 runs to 13 residues. The germline V gene encodes CDR1 SGHRS and CDR2 YFSETQ. V was clipped by 5 bases and J by 1 base, with 8 bases between them. CDR3 in DNA: TGCGCCAGCAGTCAGAAAGGCACAGATACGCAGTATTTT. The encoded protein is CASSQKGTDTQYF.

In this sample, this clonotype turned up a few times. This chain links TRBV20-1 with TRBJ2-2; 7 bases match TRBD2. Germline V gene sequence: CDR1 DFQATT, CDR2 SNEGSKA (reference sequence). J gave up 2 bases and V 0 bases, and 6 bases lay outside the gene matches. The CDR3 contains 16 residues. CDR3 nucleotide sequence: TGCAGTGCTAGAGATCGGACGGGGGGAAACACCGGGGAGCTGTTTTTT. Encoded protein: CSARDRTGGNTGELFF.

This rearrangement joins TRBV5-6 to TRBJ2-2; D may be TRBD1 (6 bases). This CDR3 has 14 amino acids. Germline CDR1 and CDR2: SGHDT and YYEEEE. The V gene lost 5 bases and the J gene lost 7 bases, with 15 bases spanning the gap. CDR3 amino acids: CASRKNREIGELFF. CDR3 nucleotide sequence: TGTGCCAGCAGAAAAAACAGGGAGATCGGGGAGCTGTTTTTT.

This clonotype was found many times. A read error may account for a junction end that differs from germline. The chain joins TRBV5-1 to TRBJ2-1; the D gene is possibly TRBD1 (5 bases). This CDR3 comprises 15 residues. From germline, CDR1 is SGHRS and CDR2 YFSETQ. The CDR3 protein is CASSLVGDSYNEQFF. The CDR3 coding sequence is TGTGCCAGCAGCCTCGTAGGGGATTCCTACAATGAGCAGTTCTTC.

This clonotype appeared a few times. The CDR3 nucleotides are TGTGCCAGCAGCCAAGCTAGCGCCGAGCAGTTCTTC. It encodes CASSQASAEQFF. The rearrangement uses TRBV3-1 and TRBJ2-1; D may be TRBD2 (6 bases). V was clipped by 1 base and J by 10 bases, with 8 bases between them. CDR1 and CDR2 from the germline V gene are LGHDT and YNNKEL (reference sequence). CDR3 length: 12 residues.

This clonotype was found a few times. J is TRBJ2-3 and V is TRBV28, with D maybe TRBD2 (5 bases). Trimming stripped 10 bases from V and 6 bases from J, with 17 bases between. The germline V gene has CDR1 MDHEN and CDR2 SYDVKM. The CDR3 totals 13 residues. CDR3 protein: CATAGLRRDTQYF. The CDR3 DNA follows: TGTGCCACCGCGGGCCTACGACGGGATACGCAGTATTTT.

The gene calls are TRBV30 and TRBJ2-7, with unresolved D. The V gene lost 0 bases and the J gene lost 4 bases, with 4 bases spanning the gap. CDR1 is GTSNPN, CDR2 SVGIG, per germline (reference sequence). This CDR3 comprises 11 residues. Written as DNA, the CDR3 is TGTGCCTGGAGTGTAACATACGAGCAGTACTTC. Protein sequence: CAWSVTYEQYF.

This clonotype turned up a few times. V is TRBV7-2 and J is TRBJ2-7; TRBD2 might be the D (6 bases). The CDR3 totals 15 residues. In germline, CDR1 is SGHTA, CDR2 FQGNSA. Trimming stripped 4 bases from V and 0 bases from J, with 13 bases between. CDR3 amino acids: CASSWDSGYSYEQYF. CDR3 DNA sequence: TGTGCCAGCAGCTGGGATAGCGGCTACTCCTACGAGCAGTACTTC.

This clonotype was observed a few times. This sequence joins TRBV18 and TRBJ2-2; tentative D call: TRBD2 (6 bases). This CDR3 has 18 residues. V lost 3 bases to trimming and J lost 2 bases, with 19 bases between them. CDR1 and CDR2 from the germline V gene are KGHSH and LQKENI. The CDR3 loop reads CASSPLIMGGLNTGELFF. In DNA, the CDR3 is TGTGCCAGCTCACCTCTAATCATGGGAGGACTCAACACCGGGGAGCTGTTTTTT.

This clonotype was detected many times. This sequence joins TRBV5-1 and TRBJ2-2; 8 nucleotides line up with TRBD2. Germline V lookup: CDR1 SGHRS, CDR2 YFSETQ. This CDR3 has 16 residues. The trim removed 5 bases at V and 5 bases at J, leaving 11 bases unmatched. In DNA, the CDR3 is TGCGCCAGCAGACCCTCAGCGGGGGCACAAACCGGGGAGCTGTTTTTT. It yields the protein CASRPSAGAQTGELFF.

The table lists this clonotype with a few counts. The CDR3 here is CASSLNSGRDTGELFF. The CDR3 coding sequence is TGTGCCAGCAGCCTAAATAGCGGGAGGGACACCGGGGAGCTGTTTTTT. The chain combines TRBV9 with TRBJ2-2, with 11 bases that match TRBD2. Trimming removed 4 bases from V and 3 bases from J; junction bases left unmatched: 5. Per germline, CDR1 SGDLS and CDR2 YYNGEE. This CDR3 spans 16 amino acids.

In its sample, this clonotype was seen a few times. The rearrangement joins TRBV7-2 to TRBJ1-5; D is unresolved. The germline V gene has CDR1 SGHTA and CDR2 FQGNSA. V was pared by 0 bases and J by 0 bases, with 12 bases between. This CDR3 comprises 17 residues. In DNA form, the CDR3 reads TGTGCCAGCAGCTTAGCCCCGGTGCAGTATAGCAATCAGCCCCAGCATTTT. Translating it yields CASSLAPVQYSNQPQHF.

This clonotype came up a few times. This rearrangement joins TRBV24-1 to TRBJ2-5; tentative D call: TRBD1 (5 bases). The CDR3 sequence is 13 residues long. Between the trimmed V and J ends, which lost 5 bases and 9 bases, there was a span of 15 bases. Germline CDR1 KGHDR, CDR2 SFDVKD. CDR3 residues: CATSGQALGAQYF. The CDR3 bases are TGTGCCACCAGTGGACAAGCTTTAGGGGCCCAGTACTTC.

The chain is built from TRBV14 and TRBJ2-7; D is ambiguous. V was clipped by 1 base and J by 2 bases, with 6 bases between them. CDR1 is SGHDN, CDR2 FVKESK, per germline. There are 13 residues in the CDR3. The CDR3 DNA reads as TGTGCCAGCAGCCAAGGGCTACCCTACGAGCAGTACTTC. As protein: CASSQGLPYEQYF.

This clonotype was observed at least ten times. This chain uses TRBV7-2 with TRBJ1-6, with unresolved D. Germline lookup yields CDR1 SGHTA and CDR2 FQGNSA. V was clipped by 1 base and J by 7 bases, with 11 bases between them. The CDR3 totals 15 residues. The CDR3 sequence is CASSLVGGSNSPLHF. The CDR3 DNA follows: TGTGCCAGCAGCTTAGTCGGCGGGAGCAATTCACCCCTCCACTTT.

The table lists this clonotype with a few counts. The J gene is TRBJ2-1, the V gene TRBV2; D is unclear. Germline V gene lookup returns CDR1 SNHLY and CDR2 FYNNEI. This CDR3 has 14 residues. V gave up 7 bases and J gave up 0 bases, with 10 bases separating them. CDR3 in amino acids: CASKEDPSYNEQFF. In nucleotides, the CDR3 is TGTGCCAGCAAAGAGGACCCCTCCTACAATGAGCAGTTCTTC.

This clonotype showed up just a few times. V gene TRBV9 combines with J gene TRBJ1-6; weak D call: TRBD1 (5 bases). Between the trimmed V and J ends, which lost 0 bases and 6 bases, there was a span of 10 bases. Germline values: CDR1 SGDLS, CDR2 YYNGEE. There are 15 residues in the CDR3. CDR3: CASSVEGQPNSPLHF. The CDR3 DNA sequence: TGTGCCAGCAGCGTAGAAGGACAACCTAATTCACCCCTCCACTTT.

This clonotype occurred a few times. J is TRBJ1-2 and V is TRBV12-3 or TRBV12-4; D possibly corresponds to TRBD1 (6 bases). Deletions cut 6 bases from V and 6 bases from J, with 14 bases between. This CDR3 has 13 residues. Here the CDR3 reads CASRVTGSHGYTF. CDR3 DNA sequence: TGTGCCAGCAGAGTAACAGGGAGTCATGGCTACACCTTC.

The chain links TRBV5-1 to TRBJ2-5; D is uncertain. The CDR3 is made up of 13 amino acids. CDR1 is SGHRS, CDR2 YFSETQ, per germline. V gave up 7 bases and J gave up 4 bases, with 14 bases separating them. The DNA for the CDR3 is TGCGCCAGCGGAGAAGGACGCGTAGAGACCCAGTACTTC. It codes for CASGEGRVETQYF.

This clonotype was seen more than once but under ten times. This chain connects TRBV15 to TRBJ1-1; possible D gene TRBD1, 5 bases. V was pared by 0 bases and J by 1 base, with 9 bases between. The CDR3 is 15 residues long. The germline V gene encodes CDR1 LNHNV and CDR2 YYDKDF (reference sequence). DNA for the CDR3: TGTGCCACCAGCAGAGATTGGGGCCCGAACACTGAAGCTTTCTTT. This gives the protein CATSRDWGPNTEAFF.

This clonotype occurred a few times. The germline gene is not matched at one end of the junction; a read error may be the cause. This chain uses TRBV12-3 or TRBV12-4 with TRBJ2-5; D is tentatively TRBD1 or TRBD2 (6 bases each). This CDR3 comprises 14 residues. The DNA of the CDR3 is TGTGCCAGCAGTCCGGGGGCCGCCCAAGGGACCCAGTACTTC. Its protein product is CASSPGAAQGTQYF.